A single sample gave rise to the 30 T cell receptor beta chains below, sequenced in a study of blood T cell repertoires in COVID-19. Repertoires were generated with immunoSEQ multiplex PCR, while TCRdb's copy carries only in-frame clones and drops some. This table has some 260,000 clones, 85% to 90% appearing once. Sequencing was carried out using peripheral blood. Every receptor here comes from a woman between 35 and 50 years old who had recovered from COVID-19.

The CDR3 DNA is TGTGCCAGCAGCCCCGGGGGGGGCCCTAATGAAAAACTGTTTTTT. Amino acids: CASSPGGGPNEKLFF. The chain has TRBV9 and TRBJ1-4, with a tentative D call TRBD1 (6 bases). CDR1 SGDLS and CDR2 YYNGEE come from the germline V gene. Trimming took off 4 bases at V and 3 bases at J, with 13 bases between the two ends. This CDR3 region has 15 residues.

This sequence joins TRBV2 and TRBJ1-6; 8 bases align to TRBD1. Germline-derived CDR1 and CDR2 are SNHLY and FYNNEI. The CDR3 runs 16 residues. V lost 2 bases to trimming and J lost 5 bases; unmatched junction nucleotides: 5. The CDR3 is CASSEQGAENNSPLHF. CDR3 nucleotides: TGTGCCAGCAGTGAACAGGGGGCCGAGAATAATTCACCCCTCCACTTT.

V and J are TRBV19 and TRBJ1-2; 8 positions agree with TRBD1. The germline gives CDR1 LNHDA, CDR2 SQIVND (reference sequence). The CDR3 consists of 17 residues. V dropped 6 bases and J dropped 1; count of bases not matched to a gene: 13. The CDR3 region is CASSPLDQGAYNYGYTF. CDR3 bases: TGTGCCAGTAGCCCACTCGACCAGGGGGCGTATAACTATGGCTACACCTTC.

The chain joins TRBV30 to TRBJ1-4; D is undetermined. Trimming removed 5 bases at V and 0 bases at J, with 13 bases between. The CDR3 is 15 amino acids. Germline CDR1 reads GTSNPN; CDR2 reads SVGIG (reference sequence). CDR3 residues: CAWLPGRATNEKLFF. Here the CDR3 DNA reads TGTGCCTGGTTACCAGGCCGCGCAACTAATGAAAAACTGTTTTTT.

The chain employs TRBV11-3 and TRBJ2-3, with D possibly matching TRBD2 (6 bases). The ends were cut back, 1 base at V and 0 bases at J, with 11 bases in the middle. CDR1 SGHNT and CDR2 YENEEA come from the germline V gene. The CDR3 is 16 amino acids. The CDR3 loop is CASSLGDWPSTDTQYF. The CDR3 bases are TGTGCCAGCAGCTTAGGGGACTGGCCAAGCACAGATACGCAGTATTTT.

The chain couples TRBV19 to TRBJ1-1, with a possible D match to TRBD1 (5 bases). This CDR3 region has 13 residues. From germline, CDR1 is LNHDA and CDR2 SQIVND (reference sequence). The V gene lost 6 bases and the J gene lost 3 bases, with 11 bases spanning the gap. Here the CDR3 DNA reads TGTGCCAGTAGGGGGCACTGGGACACTGAAGCTTTCTTT. Translating it yields CASRGHWDTEAFF. Full variable domain (outside the CDR3, taken from reference TRBV19 and TRBJ1-1): DGGITQSPKYLFRKEGQNVTLSCEQNLNHDAMYWYRQDPGQGLRLIYYSQIVNDFQKGDIAEGYSVSREKKESFPLTVTSAQKNPTAFYLCASRGHWDTEAFFGQGTRLTVV.

J is TRBJ2-1 and V is TRBV5-1, with D maybe TRBD2 (7 bases). This CDR3 is built from 19 residues. From germline, CDR1 is SGHRS and CDR2 YFSETQ. V was cut by 6 bases and J by 0 bases, with 25 bases left in between. This chain's CDR3 is CASNPRGAGTGSSYNEQFF. As DNA, the CDR3 is TGCGCCAGCAACCCCCGGGGGGCTGGGACCGGCAGCTCCTACAATGAGCAGTTCTTC.

The chain joins TRBV10-2 to TRBJ2-5; 10 bases line up with TRBD1. This CDR3 has 14 amino acids. Germline loops: CDR1 WSHSY, CDR2 SAAADI. The ends lost 6 bases at V and 5 bases at J; junction bases unmatched: 6. The CDR3 DNA is TGCGCCAGCAGAGAGACAGGGGGCGGGGAGACCCAGTACTTC. Encoded protein: CASRETGGGETQYF.

This sequence joins TRBV6-5 and TRBJ1-1; the D gene is possibly TRBD1 (5 bases). The CDR3 contains 15 residues. Germline CDR1 and CDR2: MNHEY and SVGAGI. Trimming cost V 1 base and J 5 bases, with 14 bases left between them. CDR3 nucleotide sequence: TGTGCCAGCAGTTACTGGGGCAGGGTGGGTACTGAAGCTTTCTTT. Protein product: CASSYWGRVGTEAFF.

The rearrangement joins TRBV6-5 to TRBJ2-1, with D possibly matching TRBD1 (7 bases). Germline V gene lookup returns CDR1 MNHEY and CDR2 SVGAGI. The CDR3 totals 15 residues. Between the trimmed V and J ends, which lost 5 bases and 7 bases, there was a span of 18 bases. The CDR3, as DNA: TGTGCCAGCAGTAACCCAGGGGGGACTTTTAATGAGCAGTTCTTC. Residues: CASSNPGGTFNEQFF.

The rearrangement uses TRBV10-3 and TRBJ2-1; 7 positions match TRBD2. The CDR3 is 15 residues long. Trimming took 4 bases from V and 8 from J; bases not matched to a gene: 11. Germline CDR1 is ENHRY and CDR2 is SYGVKD. The CDR3 region is CAISAGAGSGDEQFF. The CDR3 DNA reads as TGTGCCATCAGTGCAGGAGCGGGGAGTGGTGATGAGCAGTTCTTC.

The chain is built from TRBV10-3 and TRBJ2-3, with D perhaps matching TRBD2 (6 bases). There are 15 residues in the CDR3. Between the trimmed V and J ends, which lost 4 bases and 0 bases, there was a span of 11 bases. Germline assignment: CDR1 ENHRY and CDR2 SYGVKD. The CDR3 loop reads CAISGGEISTDTQYF. The CDR3 DNA reads TGTGCCATCAGTGGGGGGGAGATAAGCACAGATACGCAGTATTTT.

The J gene is TRBJ1-1, the V gene TRBV29-1, with 9 positions matching TRBD1. The CDR3 spans 11 residues. V shed 4 bases and J 8 bases; nucleotides not matched to a gene: 2. Germline V gene sequence: CDR1 SQVTM, CDR2 ANQGSEA. CDR3 DNA sequence: TGCAGCGTTGGGGACAGGGAGGAAGCTTTCTTT. This codes for CSVGDREEAFF.

This chain links TRBV29-1 with TRBJ2-5; tentatively, D is TRBD2 (6 bases). This CDR3 has 12 amino acids. Germline V CDR1 and CDR2: SQVTM, ANQGSEA. Trimming took off 7 bases at V and 5 bases at J, with 14 bases between the two ends. This CDR3 is CSGSQSGETQYF. In DNA form, the CDR3 reads TGCAGCGGCTCCCAGAGCGGGGAGACCCAGTACTTC.

Comments on this clone: Other nucleotide sequences in the sample specify the same CDR3. The chain couples TRBV9 to TRBJ2-2; D is possibly TRBD2 (6 bases). V was pared by 0 bases and J by 0 bases, with 6 bases between. CDR1 SGDLS and CDR2 YYNGEE come from the germline V gene. The CDR3 runs to 15 residues. CDR3 DNA sequence: TGTGCCAGCAGCGTAGGCGGGGCGAACACCGGGGAGCTGTTTTTT. This gives the protein CASSVGGANTGELFF.

The J gene is TRBJ2-6, the V gene TRBV7-9; 10 bases are a match to TRBD2. V was pared by 2 bases and J by 2 bases, with 3 bases of the junction left unmatched. Germline V lookup: CDR1 SEHNR, CDR2 FQNEAQ (reference sequence). The CDR3 has 17 amino acids. The CDR3 here is CASSLRAGGTGANVLTF. The CDR3 nucleotides read TGTGCCAGCAGCTTAAGAGCGGGAGGGACTGGGGCCAACGTCCTGACTTTC.

V usage is TRBV5-1 and J usage is TRBJ2-2; D is ambiguous. The germline V gene encodes CDR1 SGHRS and CDR2 YFSETQ. The CDR3 runs 15 residues. Trimming stripped 0 bases from V and 0 bases from J, with 6 bases between. CDR3 coding DNA: TGCGCCAGCAGCTTGGTCCAGTCGAACACCGGGGAGCTGTTTTTT. It is translated as CASSLVQSNTGELFF.

In its sample, this clone was seen a few times. The chain combines TRBV4-2 with TRBJ2-1, with D hard to call. Trimming shortened V by 3 bases and J by 3 bases, and 15 bases separated the two germline ends. The germline CDR1 and CDR2 sequences are LGHNA and YNFKEQ. The CDR3 has 16 residues. CDR3 residues: CASSHPPRGSYNEQFF. The CDR3 DNA reads TGTGCCAGCAGCCACCCCCCCCGAGGCAGCTACAATGAGCAGTTCTTC.

V usage is TRBV19 and J usage is TRBJ1-1, with TRBD1 matching 8 bases. The germline gives CDR1 LNHDA, CDR2 SQIVND (reference sequence). Germline trimming cut 8 bases from V and 5 bases from J; bases unmatched to any gene: 13. This CDR3 region has 15 residues. The CDR3 region is CASAAGQAGWTEAFF. The CDR3 coding sequence is TGTGCCAGTGCCGCGGGACAGGCGGGGTGGACTGAAGCTTTCTTT.

The CDR3 reads CASMPPWGRGNYGYTF. The CDR3 DNA is TGTGCCAGTATGCCACCTTGGGGCAGGGGGAACTATGGCTACACCTTC. The J gene is TRBJ1-2, the V gene TRBV19; 7 nucleotides agree with TRBD1. Per the germline V gene, CDR1 is LNHDA and CDR2 is SQIVND (reference sequence). This CDR3 is 16 amino acids long. V gave up 7 bases and J gave up 2 bases; unmatched junction bases: 13.

This sequence joins TRBV4-3 and TRBJ1-1; TRBD1 is a possible D gene (6 bases). The CDR3 covers 15 residues. Germline values: CDR1 LGHNA, CDR2 YSLEER. V dropped 1 base and J dropped 4 bases, with 13 bases sitting between them. The CDR3 bases are TGCGCCAGCAGCCAAGGGGGGGGCGGTTTCACTGAAGCTTTCTTT. Translation gives CASSQGGGGFTEAFF.

The chain couples TRBV5-3 to TRBJ2-1; 7 bases are a match to TRBD1. TRBV5-3 is an open reading frame whose function is uncertain. The V gene end was trimmed by 0 bases and the J gene end by 1 base; junction bases not matched to a gene: 4. The CDR3 sequence is 16 residues long. CDR3 amino acids: CARSLGAGGSYNEQFF. In nucleotides, the CDR3 is TGTGCCAGAAGCTTGGGCGCAGGGGGTTCCTACAATGAGCAGTTCTTC.

The chain recombines TRBV6-1 with TRBJ1-2; 9 bases are shared with TRBD1. CDR1 is MNHNS and CDR2 is SASEGT in the germline V gene. This CDR3 is built from 18 residues. V lost 4 bases to trimming and J lost 8 bases; unmatched junction nucleotides: 20. Here the CDR3 reads CASSGGPWTTQGASGYTF. DNA for the CDR3: TGTGCCAGCAGTGGGGGACCTTGGACAACACAGGGGGCCTCGGGCTACACCTTC.

The chain has TRBV4-2 and TRBJ1-2; perhaps TRBD1 as D (5 bases). V dropped 3 bases and J dropped 2 bases, with 13 bases sitting between them. The CDR3 sequence is 15 residues long. Germline CDR1 is LGHNA and CDR2 is YNFKEQ. As DNA, the CDR3 is TGTGCCAGCAGCCAGGGTTGGGGGGAAAACTATGGCTACACCTTC. It translates to CASSQGWGENYGYTF.

This clone was found once. This sequence joins TRBV19 and TRBJ2-1; 9 nucleotides agree with TRBD2. The CDR3 runs to 18 residues. J was trimmed by 8 bases and V by 3 bases; bases with no gene match: 17. CDR1 LNHDA and CDR2 SQIVND come from the germline V gene (reference sequence). The CDR3 DNA reads as TGTGCCAGTAGTATCTTCCCCTCGGCGGGAGGGCCGAGGGATGAGCAGTTCTTC. It is translated as CASSIFPSAGGPRDEQFF. Full variable domain (outside the CDR3, taken from reference TRBV19 and TRBJ2-1): DGGITQSPKYLFRKEGQNVTLSCEQNLNHDAMYWYRQDPGQGLRLIYYSQIVNDFQKGDIAEGYSVSREKKESFPLTVTSAQKNPTAFYLCASSIFPSAGGPRDEQFFGPGTRLTVL.

The V call is TRBV10-3, the J call TRBJ2-1; D is unresolved. Germline-derived CDR1 and CDR2 are ENHRY and SYGVKD. The CDR3 runs 15 residues. Trimming pared 0 bases from V and 9 bases from J, leaving 15 bases between. The CDR3 bases are TGTGCCATCAGTGAGTCGATCGTCGGTTCGGGTGAGCAGTTCTTC. Residues: CAISESIVGSGEQFF.

This sequence joins TRBV6-5 and TRBJ1-6; a possible D gene is TRBD1 (5 bases). CDR1 is MNHEY, CDR2 SVGAGI, per germline. The germline V and J ends were trimmed by 6 bases and 12 bases, with 12 bases remaining between them. The CDR3 length is 12 residues. CDR3 in amino acids: CASRPQGGPLHF. In DNA, the CDR3 is TGTGCCAGCAGGCCGCAGGGTGGACCCCTCCACTTT.

The chain joins TRBV27 to TRBJ2-5; possibly TRBD2 for D (5 bases). Germline CDR1 is MNHEY and CDR2 is SMNVEV (reference sequence). The CDR3 contains 13 residues. Trimming removed 0 bases from V and 10 bases from J, with 12 bases in between. This CDR3 is CASSLSSPADQYF. The CDR3 DNA follows: TGTGCCAGCAGTTTATCGTCCCCAGCGGACCAGTACTTC.

This clone has at least ten counts. The chain couples TRBV6-4 to TRBJ2-1; 12 nucleotides match TRBD2. The junction had 0 bases not matched to a gene; V was cut back by 0 bases and J by 6 bases. The CDR3 runs to 15 residues. CDR1 and CDR2 (germline): MRHNA, SNTAGT. In DNA, the CDR3 is TGTGCCAGCAGTGACTCGACTAGCGGGAGCAATGAGCAGTTCTTC. Protein sequence: CASSDSTSGSNEQFF.

The chain employs TRBV29-1 and TRBJ2-3, with 9 bases lining up with TRBD2. V trimming: 8 bases; J trimming: 6 bases; junction bases outside the gene matches: 12. This CDR3 is 14 amino acids long. The germline gives CDR1 SQVTM, CDR2 ANQGSEA. The CDR3 loop is CSTGPAGGRDTQYF. The CDR3 DNA reads as TGCAGCACCGGCCCAGCGGGAGGTAGGGATACGCAGTATTTT.